The 7 T cell receptor beta chains given below trace back to one sample, sequenced in a study of blood T cell repertoires in COVID-19. Sequencing used immunoSEQ multiplex PCR; TCRdb keeps in-frame clones, though not all of them. The table includes 250,000 or so clones, 86% detected once. The source material was peripheral blood. The receptors originated from a man aged 40-49 years with active or convalescent COVID-19.

This clone has more than one count but fewer than ten. This chain joins TRBV28 and TRBJ1-2; 7 bases fit TRBD1. Germline trimming cut 6 bases from V and 6 bases from J; bases unmatched to any gene: 13. This CDR3 spans 15 amino acids. Germline V gene sequence: CDR1 MDHEN, CDR2 SYDVKM. The CDR3 DNA follows: TGTGCCAGCAGCTCTCCCGGGACAGAAGTAAATGGCTACACCTTC. Protein: CASSSPGTEVNGYTF.

The gene calls are TRBV9 and TRBJ2-1; D uncertain. The V end lost 0 bases, the J end lost 0 bases, and 7 bases lay between the germline ends. CDR1 is SGDLS, CDR2 YYNGEE, per germline. There are 15 residues in the CDR3. As DNA, the CDR3 is TGTGCCAGCAGCGTAGGGAGAAGCTCCTACAATGAGCAGTTCTTC. It is translated as CASSVGRSSYNEQFF.

The rearrangement uses TRBV28 and TRBJ2-7, with D possibly being TRBD1 (6 bases). The germline CDR1 and CDR2 sequences are MDHEN and SYDVKM. The CDR3 is made up of 14 amino acids. With 2 bases removed from V and 0 bases from J, the gap between germline ends came to 8 bases. CDR3 region: CASSLADSSYEQYF. The CDR3 region has the DNA TGTGCCAGCAGTTTAGCGGACAGCTCCTACGAGCAGTACTTC.

The chain carries TRBV3-1 (or the pseudogene TRBV3-2) and TRBJ2-5; a possible D gene is TRBD1 (5 bases). Germline CDR1 reads LGHDT; CDR2 reads YNNKEL (reference sequence). The CDR3 covers 13 residues. Trimming cost V 3 bases and J 8 bases, with 13 bases left between them. In DNA form, the CDR3 reads TGTGCCAGCAGCCAGGGGCAGTCCGGCACCCAGTACTTC. Translating it yields CASSQGQSGTQYF.

The chain recombines TRBV2 with TRBJ2-3, with D hard to call. Per germline, CDR1 SNHLY and CDR2 FYNNEI. V dropped 6 bases and J dropped 4 bases, with 11 bases sitting between them. The length of the CDR3 is 13 residues. CDR3 DNA: TGTGCCAGCAGGCTCCTACTGCCAGATACGCAGTATTTT. Its translation: CASRLLLPDTQYF.

This clone showed up just once. The chain combines TRBV18 with TRBJ2-3, with 7 positions matching TRBD2. V was pared by 3 bases and J by 2 bases, with 11 bases of the junction left unmatched. This CDR3 spans 17 amino acids. In germline, CDR1 is KGHSH, CDR2 LQKENI. CDR3 sequence: CASSPGGSQITTDTQYF. The CDR3 DNA reads as TGTGCCAGCTCACCGGGGGGGAGCCAGATTACCACAGATACGCAGTATTTT. The full variable domain, rest sourced from reference TRBV18 and TRBJ2-3, is NAGVMQNPRHLVRRRGQEARLRCSPMKGHSHVYWYRQLPEEGLKFMVYLQKENIIDESGMPKERFSAEFPKEGPSILRIQQVVRGDSAAYFCASSPGGSQITTDTQYFGPGTRLTVL.

This chain joins TRBV20-1 and TRBJ2-3; the D is unclear. V lost 3 bases and J 5 bases, leaving 12 bases between the germline ends. Germline V gene lookup returns CDR1 DFQATT and CDR2 SNEGSKA (reference sequence). This CDR3 has 13 residues. CDR3 bases: TGCAGTGCTAGTGAGGTCGCAGTAGATACGCAGTATTTT. It specifies CSASEVAVDTQYF.